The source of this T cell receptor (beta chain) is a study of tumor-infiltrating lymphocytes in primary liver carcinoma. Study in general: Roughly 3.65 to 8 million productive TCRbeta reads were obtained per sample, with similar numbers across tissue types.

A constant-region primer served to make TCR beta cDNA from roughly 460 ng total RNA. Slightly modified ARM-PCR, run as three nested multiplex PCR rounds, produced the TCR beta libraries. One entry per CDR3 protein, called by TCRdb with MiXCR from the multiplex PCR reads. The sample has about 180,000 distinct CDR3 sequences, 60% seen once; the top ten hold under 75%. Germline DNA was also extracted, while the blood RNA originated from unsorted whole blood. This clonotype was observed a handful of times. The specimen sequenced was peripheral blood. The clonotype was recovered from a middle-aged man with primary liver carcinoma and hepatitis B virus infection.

The CDR3 coding sequence is TGTGCCAGCAGTTCCGTCCCGGGACGGGGTTATGAAGCTTTCTTT. Its translation is CASSSVPGRGYEAFF. The chain is built from TRBV28 and TRBJ1-1, with D possibly matching TRBD1 (5 bases). V was pared by 4 bases and J by 7 bases, with 19 bases between. CDR1 is MDHEN and CDR2 is SYDVKM in the germline V gene. The CDR3 is 15 residues long.